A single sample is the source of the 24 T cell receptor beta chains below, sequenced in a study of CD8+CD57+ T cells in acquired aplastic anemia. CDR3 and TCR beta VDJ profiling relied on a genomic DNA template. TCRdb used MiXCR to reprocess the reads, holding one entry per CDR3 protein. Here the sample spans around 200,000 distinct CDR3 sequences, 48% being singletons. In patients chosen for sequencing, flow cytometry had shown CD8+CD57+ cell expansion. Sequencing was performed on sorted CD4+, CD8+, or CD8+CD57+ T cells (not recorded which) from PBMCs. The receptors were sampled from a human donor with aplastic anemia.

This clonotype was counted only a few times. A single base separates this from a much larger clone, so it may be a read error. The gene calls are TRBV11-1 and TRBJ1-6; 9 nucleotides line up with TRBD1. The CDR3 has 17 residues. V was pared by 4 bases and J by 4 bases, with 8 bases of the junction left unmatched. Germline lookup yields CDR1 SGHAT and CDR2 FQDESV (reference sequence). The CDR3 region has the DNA TGTGCCAGCAGCTCTCTGGGACAGGGCCTTTATAATTCACCCCTCCACTTT. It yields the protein CASSSLGQGLYNSPLHF.

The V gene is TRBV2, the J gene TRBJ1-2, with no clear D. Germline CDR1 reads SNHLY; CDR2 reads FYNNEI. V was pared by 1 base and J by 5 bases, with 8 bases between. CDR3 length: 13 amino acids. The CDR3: CASSEGALYGYTF. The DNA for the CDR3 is TGTGCCAGCAGTGAAGGGGCTCTGTATGGCTACACCTTC.

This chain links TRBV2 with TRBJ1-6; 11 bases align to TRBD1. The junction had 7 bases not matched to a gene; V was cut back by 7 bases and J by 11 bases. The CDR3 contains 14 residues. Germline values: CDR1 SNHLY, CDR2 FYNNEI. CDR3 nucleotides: TGTGCCAGCATCCGGGACAGGGGGTCGACACCCCTCCACTTT. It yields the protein CASIRDRGSTPLHF. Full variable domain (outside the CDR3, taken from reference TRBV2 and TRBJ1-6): EPEVTQTPSHQVTQMGQEVILRCVPISNHLYFYWYRQILGQKVEFLVSFYNNEISEKSEIFDDQFSVERPDGSNFTLKIRSTKLEDSAMYFCASIRDRGSTPLHFGNGTRLTVT.

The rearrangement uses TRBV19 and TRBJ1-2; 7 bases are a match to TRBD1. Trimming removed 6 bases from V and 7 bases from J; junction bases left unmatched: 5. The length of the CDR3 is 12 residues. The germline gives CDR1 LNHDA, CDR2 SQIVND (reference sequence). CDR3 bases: TGTGCCAGTAGACGGACAGGTGGTGGCTACACCTTC. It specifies CASRRTGGGYTF.

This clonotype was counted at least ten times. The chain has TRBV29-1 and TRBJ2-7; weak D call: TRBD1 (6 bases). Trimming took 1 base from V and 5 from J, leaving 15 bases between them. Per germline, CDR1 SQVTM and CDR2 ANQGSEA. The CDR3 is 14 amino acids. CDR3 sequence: CSVEVMGAGDEQYF. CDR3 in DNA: TGCAGCGTTGAAGTGATGGGGGCCGGAGACGAGCAGTACTTC.

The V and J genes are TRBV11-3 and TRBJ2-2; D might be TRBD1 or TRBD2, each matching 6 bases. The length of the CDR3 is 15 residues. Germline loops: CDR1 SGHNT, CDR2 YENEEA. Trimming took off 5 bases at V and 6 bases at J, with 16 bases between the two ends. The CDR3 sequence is CASSPQEGVAGELFF. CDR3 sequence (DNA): TGTGCCAGCAGCCCACAGGAGGGGGTGGCCGGGGAGCTGTTTTTT.

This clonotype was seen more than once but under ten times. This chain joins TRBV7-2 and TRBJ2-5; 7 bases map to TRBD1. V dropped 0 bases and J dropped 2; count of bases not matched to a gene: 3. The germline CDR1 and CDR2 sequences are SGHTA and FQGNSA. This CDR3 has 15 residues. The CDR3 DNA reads TGTGCCAGCAGCTTAGCTCAGGGACAGCAAGAGACCCAGTACTTC. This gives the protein CASSLAQGQQETQYF.

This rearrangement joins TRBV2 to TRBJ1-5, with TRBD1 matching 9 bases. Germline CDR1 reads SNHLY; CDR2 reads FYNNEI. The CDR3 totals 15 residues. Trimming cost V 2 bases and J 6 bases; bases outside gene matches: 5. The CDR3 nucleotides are TGTGCCAGCAGTGAAAGGGACAGGGTGATTCAGCCCCAGCATTTT. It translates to CASSERDRVIQPQHF.

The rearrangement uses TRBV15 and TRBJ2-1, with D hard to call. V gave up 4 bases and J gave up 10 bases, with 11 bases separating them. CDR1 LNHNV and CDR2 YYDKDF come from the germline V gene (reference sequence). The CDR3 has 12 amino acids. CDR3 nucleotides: TGTGCCACCAGCACGCGTCTCTCCGAGCAGTTCTTC. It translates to CATSTRLSEQFF.

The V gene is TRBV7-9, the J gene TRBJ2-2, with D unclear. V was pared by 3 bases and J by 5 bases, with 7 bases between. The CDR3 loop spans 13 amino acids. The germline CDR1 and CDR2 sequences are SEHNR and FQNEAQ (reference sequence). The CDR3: CASSFPSTGELFF. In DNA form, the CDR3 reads TGTGCCAGCAGCTTCCCGAGTACCGGGGAGCTGTTTTTT.

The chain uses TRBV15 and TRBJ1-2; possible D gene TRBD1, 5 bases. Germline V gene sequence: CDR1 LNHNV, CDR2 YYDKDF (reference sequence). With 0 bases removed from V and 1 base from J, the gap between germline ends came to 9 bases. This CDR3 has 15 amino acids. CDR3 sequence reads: CATSRERGFNYGYTF. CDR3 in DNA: TGTGCCACCAGCAGAGAGCGGGGCTTTAACTATGGCTACACCTTC.

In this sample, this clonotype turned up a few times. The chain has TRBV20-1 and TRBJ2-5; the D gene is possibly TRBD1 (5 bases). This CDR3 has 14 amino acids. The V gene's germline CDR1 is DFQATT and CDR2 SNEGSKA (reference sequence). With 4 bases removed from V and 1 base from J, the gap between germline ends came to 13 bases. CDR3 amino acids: CSAIDSRSQETQYF. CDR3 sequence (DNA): TGCAGTGCTATTGACAGCCGGAGCCAAGAGACCCAGTACTTC.

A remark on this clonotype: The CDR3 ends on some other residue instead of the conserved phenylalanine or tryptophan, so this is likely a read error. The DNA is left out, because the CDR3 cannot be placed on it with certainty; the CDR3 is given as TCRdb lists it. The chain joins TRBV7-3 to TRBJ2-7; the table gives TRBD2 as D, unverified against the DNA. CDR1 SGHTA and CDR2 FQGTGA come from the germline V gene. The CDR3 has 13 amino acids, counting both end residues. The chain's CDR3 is CASSLGEGLELKI.

The CDR3 region is CASSQAISGGPGETQYF. In DNA, the CDR3 is TGTGCCAGCAGCCAAGCTATTAGCGGGGGCCCCGGGGAGACCCAGTACTTC. V gene TRBV4-2 combines with J gene TRBJ2-5; 9 bases map to TRBD2. The CDR3 totals 17 residues. V was clipped by 1 base and J by 5 bases; unmatched bases: 11. Per the germline V gene, CDR1 is LGHNA and CDR2 is YNFKEQ.

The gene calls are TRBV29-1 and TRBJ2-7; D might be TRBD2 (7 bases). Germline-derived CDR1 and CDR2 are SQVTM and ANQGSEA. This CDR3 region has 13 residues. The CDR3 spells CQQPSGGASEQYF. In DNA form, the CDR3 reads TGCCAGCAGCCAAGTGGGGGGGCATCCGAGCAGTACTTC.

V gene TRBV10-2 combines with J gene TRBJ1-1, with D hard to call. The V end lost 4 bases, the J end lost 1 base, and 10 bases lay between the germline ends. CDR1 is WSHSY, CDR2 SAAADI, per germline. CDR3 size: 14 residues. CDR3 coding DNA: TGCGCCAGCAGTGGTTTACAACCGAACACTGAAGCTTTCTTT. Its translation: CASSGLQPNTEAFF.

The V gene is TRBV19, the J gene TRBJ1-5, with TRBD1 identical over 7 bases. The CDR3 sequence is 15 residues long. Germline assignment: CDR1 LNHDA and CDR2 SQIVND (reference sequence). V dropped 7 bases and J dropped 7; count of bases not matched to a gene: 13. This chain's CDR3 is CASTVYRGLGQPQHF. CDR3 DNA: TGTGCCAGTACTGTTTATAGGGGGCTCGGGCAGCCCCAGCATTTT.

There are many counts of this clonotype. For the CDR3, the DNA is TGCGCCAGCAGCTTGGACCCATACCGGGACAGAAACACTGAAGCTTTCTTT. As protein: CASSLDPYRDRNTEAFF. The rearrangement uses TRBV5-1 and TRBJ1-1; TRBD1 aligns across 7 bases. V lost 0 bases and J lost 2; bases outside the gene matches: 10. The CDR3 has 17 residues. Germline V lookup: CDR1 SGHRS, CDR2 YFSETQ.

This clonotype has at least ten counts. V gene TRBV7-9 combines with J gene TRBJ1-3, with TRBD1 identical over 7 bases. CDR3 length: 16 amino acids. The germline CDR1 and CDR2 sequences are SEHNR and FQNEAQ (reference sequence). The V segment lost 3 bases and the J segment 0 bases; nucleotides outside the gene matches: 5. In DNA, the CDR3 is TGTGCCAGCAGCTTGTGGACAGGAGACTCTGGAAACACCATATATTTT. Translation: CASSLWTGDSGNTIYF.

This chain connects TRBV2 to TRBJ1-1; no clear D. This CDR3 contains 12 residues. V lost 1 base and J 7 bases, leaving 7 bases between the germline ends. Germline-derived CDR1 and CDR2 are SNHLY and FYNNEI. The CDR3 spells CASSEGRIEAFF. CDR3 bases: TGTGCCAGCAGTGAAGGCAGAATTGAAGCTTTCTTT.

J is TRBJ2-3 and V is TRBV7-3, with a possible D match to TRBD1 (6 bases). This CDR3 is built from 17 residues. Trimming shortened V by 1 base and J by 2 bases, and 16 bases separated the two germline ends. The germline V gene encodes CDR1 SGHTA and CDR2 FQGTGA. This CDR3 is CASSLSAQGGNTDTQYF. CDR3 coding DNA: TGTGCCAGCAGCTTAAGTGCACAGGGTGGAAACACAGATACGCAGTATTTT.

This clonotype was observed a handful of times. CDR3 region: CASSSLHSKNTEAFF. The CDR3, as DNA: TGTGCCAGCAGCTCCCTGCACAGTAAGAACACTGAAGCTTTCTTT. The chain recombines TRBV7-6 with TRBJ1-1, with unresolved D. V lost 4 bases to trimming and J lost 1 base, with 13 bases between them. The CDR3 totals 15 residues. Germline CDR1 SGHVS, CDR2 FNYEAQ. The complete variable domain, with remaining parts taken from reference TRBV7-6 and TRBJ1-1, reads GAGVSQSPRYKVTKRGQDVALRCDPISGHVSLYWYRQALGQGPEFLTYFNYEAQQDKSGLPNDRFSAERPEGSISTLTIQRTEQRDSAMYRCASSSLHSKNTEAFFGQGTRLTVV.

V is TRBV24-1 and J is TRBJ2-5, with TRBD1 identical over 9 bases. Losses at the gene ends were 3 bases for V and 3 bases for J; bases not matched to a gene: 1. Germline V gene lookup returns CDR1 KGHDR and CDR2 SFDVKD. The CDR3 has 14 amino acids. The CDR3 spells CATSDRTGEETQYF. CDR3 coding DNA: TGTGCCACCAGTGATCGGACAGGGGAAGAGACCCAGTACTTC.

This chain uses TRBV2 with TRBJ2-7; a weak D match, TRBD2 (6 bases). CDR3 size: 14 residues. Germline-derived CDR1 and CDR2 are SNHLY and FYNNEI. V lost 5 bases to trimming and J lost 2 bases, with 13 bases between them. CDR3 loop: CASSPGLGTYEQYF. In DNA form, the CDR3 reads TGTGCCAGCAGTCCGGGACTGGGAACCTACGAGCAGTACTTC. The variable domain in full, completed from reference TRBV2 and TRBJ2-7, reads EPEVTQTPSHQVTQMGQEVILRCVPISNHLYFYWYRQILGQKVEFLVSFYNNEISEKSEIFDDQFSVERPDGSNFTLKIRSTKLEDSAMYFCASSPGLGTYEQYFGPGTRLTVT.